The clone carrying this TCR beta chain was counted at least ten times. The antigen remains undetermined. This entry comes from a study of T-cell reconstitution after alpha-beta-depleted transplantation in children. Study-level results: Several hundred expanded graft clones reportedly were the source of alpha-beta T cells about two months after transplant. Certain patients had high TCRbeta diversity at day 60, and it came from recipient T cells and thymic progenitors that survived. T-cell counts and diversity at one year post-transplant came mainly from newly produced T cells.

Unique molecular identifiers featured in how the TCRbeta library was prepared. TCRdb redid the calling of the PCR reads with MiXCR, one entry per CDR3 protein. The sample has hundreds of thousands of distinct CDR3 sequences, less than 9% seen once. V was clipped by 4 bases and J by 4 bases; unmatched bases: 10. Germline V lookup: CDR1 SQVTM, CDR2 ANQGSEA. This CDR3 spans 15 amino acids. This specimen was PBMCs, mostly from graft donor cells, taken 180 days after TCRalphabeta/CD19-depleted stem cell transplant. The TCR originated in a male patient between 10 and 17 years old who had a stem cell transplant for acute lymphoblastic leukemia, so the T cells may come from the graft donor. The chain joins TRBV29-1 to TRBJ1-2; 9 bases fit TRBD1. Written as DNA, the CDR3 is TGCAGCGTTGGGAGAACCGGACAGGGGTCCTATGGCTACACCTTC. It yields the protein CSVGRTGQGSYGYTF.